Each of the 23 T cell receptor beta chains below was sequenced from the same sample in a study of naive and memory T cell subsets. The beta constant-region primer was an equimolar mix of two oligonucleotides covering TRBC1 and TRBC2. MiXCR, run by TCRdb on the UMI-ligation and nested PCR reads, gives a single entry per CDR3 protein. The sample contains approximately 82,000 distinct CDR3 sequences, roughly 7.3% of which appear only once. The sequencing sample was made of central memory CD4+ T cells from blood. The receptors were sampled from a human donor in good health.

This clonotype appeared a few times. The chain links TRBV5-1 to TRBJ2-2; a weak D match, TRBD2 (7 bases). CDR1 is SGHRS and CDR2 is YFSETQ in the germline V gene. CDR3 size: 15 residues. V was clipped by 4 bases and J by 2 bases, with 12 bases between them. The CDR3 coding sequence is TGCGCCAGCAGCGAGGGGGGGACTAACACCGGGGAGCTGTTTTTT. This encodes CASSEGGTNTGELFF.

This clonotype was observed many times. This CDR3 is CASSYSPVLNEQFF. DNA of the CDR3: TGTGCCAGCAGTTACTCTCCCGTACTAAATGAGCAGTTCTTC. V usage is TRBV6-2 or TRBV6-3 and J usage is TRBJ2-1; D gene uncertain. This CDR3 contains 14 residues. CDR1 and CDR2 from the germline V gene are MNHEY and SVGEGT. V lost 0 bases to trimming and J lost 7 bases, with 10 bases between them.

This clonotype was counted a few times. The rearrangement joins TRBV4-3 to TRBJ1-2; no firm D call. Germline CDR1 reads LGHNA; CDR2 reads YSLEER. The length of the CDR3 is 15 residues. Trimming removed 4 bases from V and 4 bases from J, with 16 bases in between. DNA for the CDR3: TGCGCCAGCAGCCCCGGGCAAGGGTTCTCCTATGGCTACACCTTC. Its translation: CASSPGQGFSYGYTF.

The rearrangement links TRBV20-1 to TRBJ2-5, with 10 bases fitting TRBD2. Germline V lookup: CDR1 DFQATT, CDR2 SNEGSKA (reference sequence). CDR3 length: 15 amino acids. V shed 2 bases, J shed 5 bases, and the junction held 8 bases outside the gene matches. CDR3 in amino acids: CSARSSGRAGETQYF. CDR3 sequence (DNA): TGCAGTGCTAGATCGAGCGGGAGGGCCGGGGAGACCCAGTACTTC.

This clonotype was observed at least ten times. The chain is built from TRBV2 and TRBJ2-7; D might be TRBD2 (6 bases). Trimming took off 4 bases at V and 0 bases at J, with 7 bases between the two ends. The CDR3 runs to 13 residues. Germline CDR1 is SNHLY and CDR2 is FYNNEI. This chain's CDR3 is CASSGGDSYEQYF. In DNA, the CDR3 is TGTGCCAGCAGTGGCGGGGACTCCTACGAGCAGTACTTC.

This clonotype was recorded many times. The rearrangement joins TRBV12-3 or TRBV12-4 to TRBJ2-4, with D hard to call. This CDR3 is built from 17 residues. Trimming cost V 3 bases and J 0 bases, with 15 bases left between them. The CDR3 here is CASSFSGRYLAKNIQYF. CDR3 bases: TGTGCCAGCAGTTTTAGTGGCAGATACTTAGCCAAAAACATTCAGTACTTC.

The chain has TRBV20-1 and TRBJ2-5; possible D gene TRBD2, 6 bases. CDR3 size: 12 residues. Germline V gene lookup returns CDR1 DFQATT and CDR2 SNEGSKA (reference sequence). With 3 bases removed from V and 5 bases from J, the gap between germline ends came to 10 bases. CDR3 DNA: TGCAGTGCTAGGGGAGGACTGGAGACCCAGTACTTC. It encodes CSARGGLETQYF.

This clonotype showed up just a few times. This chain connects TRBV20-1 to TRBJ2-3, with 12 bases matching TRBD2. V trimming: 5 bases; J trimming: 6 bases; junction bases outside the gene matches: 9. CDR1 and CDR2 (germline): DFQATT, SNEGSKA (reference sequence). The length of the CDR3 is 15 residues. The CDR3 region has the DNA TGCAGTGCTGGCCCTAGCGGGAGGGGTCAGGATACGCAGTATTTT. As protein: CSAGPSGRGQDTQYF.

This clonotype came up many times. The rearrangement joins TRBV4-3 to TRBJ2-3, with D hard to call. Trimming took off 6 bases at V and 0 bases at J, with 13 bases between the two ends. Germline CDR1 and CDR2: LGHNA and YSLEER. The CDR3 sequence is 15 residues long. CDR3 sequence (DNA): TGCGCCAGCAGGGGGTCTGCTTCTAGCACAGATACGCAGTATTTT. The encoded protein is CASRGSASSTDTQYF.

On this clonotype itself: A much larger clone differs from this one at a single base, so this may be a read error. The chain uses TRBV7-3 and TRBJ2-3; 9 nucleotides line up with TRBD2. The germline CDR1 and CDR2 sequences are SGHTA and FQGTGA. The CDR3 spans 15 residues. CDR3 in DNA: TGTGGCAGCAGCAAAATAGCGGGGGGCACAGATACGCAGTATTTT. Encoded protein: CGSSKIAGGTDTQYF.

The CDR3 DNA reads as TGTGCCAGCAGTTTAAACGACCCCGCGAGTTCACCCCTCCACTTT. This translates into CASSLNDPASSPLHF. The chain joins TRBV12-3 or TRBV12-4 to TRBJ1-6; D is unresolved. CDR3 length: 15 residues. With 2 bases removed from V and 9 bases from J, the gap between germline ends came to 14 bases.

The sample holds a few counts of this clonotype. The chain links TRBV3-1 to TRBJ1-1; D is perhaps TRBD1 (6 bases). Germline CDR1 and CDR2: LGHDT and YNNKEL (reference sequence). With 2 bases removed from V and 0 bases from J, the gap between germline ends came to 19 bases. CDR3 length equals 18 residues. The CDR3 loop is CASSQKKGGGGMNTEAFF. CDR3 DNA: TGTGCCAGCAGCCAAAAAAAAGGGGGGGGAGGGATGAACACTGAAGCTTTCTTT.

This clonotype showed up just a few times. This chain connects TRBV7-8 to TRBJ1-1; no clear D. V was clipped by 4 bases and J by 1 base, with 19 bases between them. The germline V gene encodes CDR1 SGHVS and CDR2 FQNEAQ. The CDR3 consists of 17 residues. The CDR3 reads CASSSDTNWLSNTEAFF. In DNA, the CDR3 is TGTGCCAGCAGCTCGGATACAAATTGGCTATCGAACACTGAAGCTTTCTTT. The whole variable domain, filled in from reference TRBV7-8 and TRBJ1-1, reads GAGVSQSPRYKVAKRGQDVALRCDPISGHVSLFWYQQALGQGPEFLTYFQNEAQLDKSGLPSDRFFAERPEGSVSTLKIQRTQQEDSAVYLCASSSDTNWLSNTEAFFGQGTRLTVV.

This clonotype showed up many times. The rearrangement joins TRBV7-2 to TRBJ2-7; tentative D call: TRBD1 (5 bases). This CDR3 has 13 residues. CDR1 and CDR2 from the germline V gene are SGHTA and FQGNSA. V was trimmed by 0 bases and J by 5 bases, leaving 8 bases between them. CDR3 in amino acids: CASSLAGAHEQYF. The CDR3 bases are TGTGCCAGCAGCTTAGCAGGGGCCCACGAGCAGTACTTC. The complete variable domain, with remaining parts taken from reference TRBV7-2 and TRBJ2-7, reads GAGVSQSPSNKVTEKGKDVELRCDPISGHTALYWYRQSLGQGLEFLIYFQGNSAPDKSGLPSDRFSAERTGGSVSTLTIQRTQQEDSAVYLCASSLAGAHEQYFGPGTRLTVT.

The chain has TRBV5-4 and TRBJ2-4, with 7 bases identical to TRBD1. The junction had 5 bases not matched to a gene; V was cut back by 5 bases and J by 3 bases. From germline, CDR1 is SGHNT and CDR2 YYREEE (reference sequence). This CDR3 is 14 amino acids long. CDR3 in DNA: TGTGCCAGCAGTATGCAGGGGGTCAAAAACATTCAGTACTTC. Its translation is CASSMQGVKNIQYF.

This clonotype has a handful of counts. V and J are TRBV6-6 and TRBJ2-3; tentative D call: TRBD1 (6 bases). From germline, CDR1 is MNHNY and CDR2 SVGAGI (reference sequence). The CDR3 has 16 amino acids. The CDR3 here is CLSRGQQSLSTDTQYF. The CDR3 DNA sequence: TGTCTCTCCCGGGGACAACAGTCCCTTAGCACAGATACGCAGTATTTT.

The V gene is TRBV5-1, the J gene TRBJ2-7, with 7 bases fitting TRBD1. The CDR3 spans 15 residues. V was clipped by 6 bases and J by 2 bases; unmatched bases: 11. The V gene's germline CDR1 is SGHRS and CDR2 YFSETQ. The CDR3 DNA follows: TGCGCCAGCACCATATCGACAGGGAACCCCTACGAGCAGTACTTC. This translates into CASTISTGNPYEQYF. The variable domain in full, completed from reference TRBV5-1 and TRBJ2-7, reads KAGVTQTPRYLIKTRGQQVTLSCSPISGHRSVSWYQQTPGQGLQFLFEYFSETQRNKGNFPGRFSGRQFSNSRSEMNVSTLELGDSALYLCASTISTGNPYEQYFGPGTRLTVT.

This clonotype showed up many times. The chain has TRBV4-1 and TRBJ2-1; D not resolved. The CDR3 totals 13 residues. V lost 3 bases and J 7 bases, leaving 10 bases between the germline ends. Germline values: CDR1 MGHRA, CDR2 YSYEKL. The CDR3 protein is CASSQAQRNEQFF. CDR3 DNA: TGCGCCAGCAGCCAGGCGCAGAGAAATGAGCAGTTCTTC.

This clonotype was observed a handful of times. This chain links TRBV7-2 with TRBJ2-7; D is ambiguous. The CDR3 sequence is 12 residues long. The ends were cut back, 5 bases at V and 7 bases at J, with 12 bases in the middle. Germline V gene sequence: CDR1 SGHTA, CDR2 FQGNSA. CDR3 DNA sequence: TGTGCCAGCAGCCTCATGGGTATAGAGCAGTACTTC. Protein: CASSLMGIEQYF. The complete variable domain, with remaining parts taken from reference TRBV7-2 and TRBJ2-7, reads GAGVSQSPSNKVTEKGKDVELRCDPISGHTALYWYRQSLGQGLEFLIYFQGNSAPDKSGLPSDRFSAERTGGSVSTLTIQRTQQEDSAVYLCASSLMGIEQYFGPGTRLTVT.

The rearrangement uses TRBV19 and TRBJ2-3, with 9 positions matching TRBD1. Germline CDR1 reads LNHDA; CDR2 reads SQIVND (reference sequence). The CDR3 has 17 amino acids. After removal of 2 bases from V and 3 bases from J, the junction contained 9 bases not matched to a gene. In DNA, the CDR3 is TGTGCCAGTAGTATATTCGGGACAGGGAGTCAAACAGATACGCAGTATTTT. This translates into CASSIFGTGSQTDTQYF.

The V and J genes are TRBV28 and TRBJ2-7, with 8 bases matching TRBD2. The ends lost 6 bases at V and 5 bases at J; junction bases unmatched: 12. In germline, CDR1 is MDHEN, CDR2 SYDVKM. CDR3 length: 15 amino acids. The CDR3 coding sequence is TGTGCCAGCAGACCGCGGGGGGCGCGGTTCGACGAGCAGTACTTC. It yields the protein CASRPRGARFDEQYF.

Only a few counts were recorded for this clonotype. V gene TRBV20-1 combines with J gene TRBJ1-1; D may be TRBD1 (5 bases). The CDR3 has 16 residues. CDR1 and CDR2 (germline): DFQATT, SNEGSKA (reference sequence). V lost 0 bases, J lost 1 base, and 15 bases lay in between. CDR3 protein: CSARDFRGGPNTEAFF. In DNA form, the CDR3 reads TGCAGTGCTAGAGATTTTAGGGGTGGGCCGAACACTGAAGCTTTCTTT.

This clonotype occurred many times. The chain carries TRBV7-2 and TRBJ2-2; possible D gene TRBD2, 6 bases. The V end was cut by 0 bases, the J end by 1 base, with 9 bases between. The germline V gene encodes CDR1 SGHTA and CDR2 FQGNSA. This CDR3 is 16 amino acids long. DNA for the CDR3: TGTGCCAGCAGCTTAGCGCGCGGGAAGAACACCGGGGAGCTGTTTTTT. Translation gives CASSLARGKNTGELFF.